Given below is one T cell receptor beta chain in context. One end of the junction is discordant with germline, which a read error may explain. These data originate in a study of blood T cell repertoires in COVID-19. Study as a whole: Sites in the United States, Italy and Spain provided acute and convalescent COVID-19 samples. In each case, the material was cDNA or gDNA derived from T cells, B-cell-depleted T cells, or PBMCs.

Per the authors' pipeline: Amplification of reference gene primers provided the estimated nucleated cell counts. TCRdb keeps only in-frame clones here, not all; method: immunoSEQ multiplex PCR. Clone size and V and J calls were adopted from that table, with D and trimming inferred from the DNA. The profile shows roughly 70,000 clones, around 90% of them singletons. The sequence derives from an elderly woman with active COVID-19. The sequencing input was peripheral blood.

CDR3 nucleotides: TGTGCTAGCAGCCGACAGGGGGCGCAGGAGACCCAGTACTTC. It specifies CASSRQGAQETQYF. The rearrangement uses TRBV7-7 and TRBJ2-5; 10 bases are shared with TRBD1. Looked up from germline, CDR1 is SSHAT and CDR2 is FNYEAQ (reference sequence). CDR3 length: 14 amino acids.